These 15 T cell receptor beta chains share one sample of origin, sequenced in a study of cytomegalovirus exposure and HLA in healthy donors. Use of 60 Vbeta and 13 Jbeta primers characterized the PCR. Generated by immunoSEQ multiplex PCR, the TCRdb table keeps only in-frame clones and is missing some. The sample has 130,000 to 150,000 clones, around two thirds seen once. Sequenced input: PBMCs. These receptors came from a woman younger than 35 in good health and CMV-seronegative.

This chain links TRBV15 with TRBJ2-3, with 10 bases that match TRBD2. In germline, CDR1 is LNHNV, CDR2 YYDKDF (reference sequence). The CDR3 extends over 18 amino acids. The trim removed 1 base at V and 4 bases at J, leaving 11 bases unmatched. CDR3 sequence: CATSRVPTGTSVADTQYF. In DNA form, the CDR3 reads TGTGCCACCAGCAGAGTTCCTACCGGGACTAGCGTGGCAGATACGCAGTATTTT.

The chain uses TRBV25-1 and TRBJ2-3, with TRBD2 as a possible D gene (6 bases). The CDR3 loop spans 14 amino acids. Germline V lookup: CDR1 MGHDK, CDR2 SYGVNS. V lost 4 bases and J lost 5, with 13 bases in between. Here the CDR3 DNA reads TGTGCCAGCAGTGGGCGGGGAACAATAGATACGCAGTATTTT. It specifies CASSGRGTIDTQYF.

The V call is TRBV4-1, the J call TRBJ1-2; 7 positions agree with TRBD1. Losses at the gene ends were 2 bases for V and 4 bases for J; bases not matched to a gene: 4. This CDR3 comprises 14 residues. CDR1 and CDR2 from the germline V gene are MGHRA and YSYEKL. The CDR3 nucleotides read TGCGCCAGCAGCCAATCCGGGACAGCCTATGGCTACACCTTC. This codes for CASSQSGTAYGYTF.

This chain joins TRBV29-1 and TRBJ1-1; TRBD1 matches at 11 bases. V shed 1 base and J 0 bases; nucleotides not matched to a gene: 1. Looked up from germline, CDR1 is SQVTM and CDR2 is ANQGSEA. CDR3 size: 15 residues. For the CDR3, the DNA is TGCAGCGTTGAAGGGGACAGGGGGTTGAACACTGAAGCTTTCTTT. It specifies CSVEGDRGLNTEAFF. Combining the CDR3 with reference TRBV29-1 and TRBJ1-1 gives the whole variable domain SAVISQKPSRDICQRGTSLTIQCQVDSQVTMMFWYRQQPGQSLTLIATANQGSEATYESGFVIDKFPISRPNLTFSTLTVSNMSPEDSSIYLCSVEGDRGLNTEAFFGQGTRLTVV.

The chain couples TRBV7-9 to TRBJ2-1, with 14 nucleotides matching TRBD2. CDR1 and CDR2 from the germline V gene are SEHNR and FQNEAQ (reference sequence). The CDR3 is 19 amino acids. After removal of 2 bases from V and 3 bases from J, the junction contained 9 bases not matched to a gene. The CDR3 here is CASSLSGLAGGLDYNEQFF. In DNA, the CDR3 is TGTGCCAGCAGCTTATCCGGACTAGCGGGGGGCCTAGACTACAATGAGCAGTTCTTC. The variable domain in full, completed from reference TRBV7-9 and TRBJ2-1, reads DTGVSQNPRHKITKRGQNVTFRCDPISEHNRLYWYRQTLGQGPEFLTYFQNEAQLEKSRLLSDRFSAERPKGSFSTLEIQRTEQGDSAMYLCASSLSGLAGGLDYNEQFFGPGTRLTVL.

The rearrangement uses TRBV9 and TRBJ2-2; a possible D gene is TRBD2 (6 bases). This CDR3 is 16 amino acids long. Germline V gene sequence: CDR1 SGDLS, CDR2 YYNGEE. V gave up 4 bases and J gave up 1 base, with 14 bases separating them. CDR3 region: CASSWMASVNTGELFF. CDR3 DNA sequence: TGTGCCAGCAGCTGGATGGCTAGCGTGAACACCGGGGAGCTGTTTTTT.

V usage is TRBV9 and J usage is TRBJ2-3; 10 positions agree with TRBD2. CDR3 length: 16 residues. V lost 2 bases to trimming and J lost 1 base; unmatched junction nucleotides: 4. Germline assignment: CDR1 SGDLS and CDR2 YYNGEE. The CDR3 DNA follows: TGTGCCAGCAGCGTTTCCGGGACTAGCGGCACAGATACGCAGTATTTT. Amino acid sequence: CASSVSGTSGTDTQYF.

This clone was seen once. The rearrangement joins TRBV10-2 to TRBJ2-7; D is unclear. Per germline, CDR1 WSHSY and CDR2 SAAADI. The CDR3 length is 11 residues. The V and J ends lost 10 bases and 1 base respectively, with 8 bases between them. As DNA, the CDR3 is TGCGCCACCCGAGGATCCTACGAGCAGTACGTC. This sequence encodes CATRGSYEQYV.

The genes are TRBV5-4 and TRBJ2-1, with TRBD1 identical over 7 bases. Germline CDR1 and CDR2: SGHNT and YYREEE (reference sequence). The CDR3 length is 13 residues. V lost 5 bases and J lost 8; bases outside the gene matches: 7. Written as DNA, the CDR3 is TGTGCCAGCAGTAGACAGGGTAGTGATGAGCAGTTCTTC. It yields the protein CASSRQGSDEQFF.

To note about this clone: This CDR3 is also generated by other DNA sequences in the sample. The gene calls are TRBV18 and TRBJ2-7, with 9 bases lining up with TRBD1. The CDR3 is 14 residues long. Germline V gene sequence: CDR1 KGHSH, CDR2 LQKENI. J gave up 0 bases and V 6 bases, and 3 bases lay outside the gene matches. Written as DNA, the CDR3 is TGTGCCAGCTCCCTGGGACAGGGCTCCTACGAGCAGTACGTC. This codes for CASSLGQGSYEQYV.

This clone appeared a single time. The chain has TRBV2 and TRBJ2-2; a possible D gene is TRBD2 (5 bases). The CDR3 is made up of 13 amino acids. The V gene lost 7 bases and the J gene lost 5 bases, with 11 bases spanning the gap. CDR1 and CDR2 from the germline V gene are SNHLY and FYNNEI. CDR3 region: CASTLTKTGELFF. CDR3 sequence (DNA): TGTGCCAGCACACTGACTAAAACCGGGGAGCTGTTTTTT.

The chain has TRBV6-6 and TRBJ1-2; 7 bases line up with TRBD1. Per germline, CDR1 MNHNY and CDR2 SVGAGI (reference sequence). The CDR3 sequence is 13 residues long. Germline trimming cut 6 bases from V and 8 bases from J; bases unmatched to any gene: 9. This CDR3 is CASSKGQREGYTF. In DNA, the CDR3 is TGTGCCAGCAGCAAGGGACAGAGGGAGGGCTACACCTTC.

The chain employs TRBV11-2 and TRBJ1-2; D remains ambiguous. V shed 5 bases and J shed 5 bases, with 12 bases lying between them. This CDR3 contains 13 residues. Germline CDR1 reads SGHAT; CDR2 reads FQNNGV. Here the CDR3 DNA reads TGTGCCAGCAGCATCGGTAGTCGGTATGGCTACACCTTC. Amino acid sequence: CASSIGSRYGYTF.

In DNA form, the CDR3 reads TGCGCCAGCAGCTTGAGGGGCGGGACAGAAGGCTACACCTTC. Its translation: CASSLRGGTEGYTF. The rearrangement uses TRBV5-1 and TRBJ1-2; 7 nucleotides agree with TRBD1. The junction had 8 bases not matched to a gene; V was cut back by 1 base and J by 8 bases. CDR3 length equals 14 residues. Germline V gene data show CDR1 as SGHRS and CDR2 as YFSETQ. Full variable domain (outside the CDR3, taken from reference TRBV5-1 and TRBJ1-2): KAGVTQTPRYLIKTRGQQVTLSCSPISGHRSVSWYQQTPGQGLQFLFEYFSETQRNKGNFPGRFSGRQFSNSRSEMNVSTLELGDSALYLCASSLRGGTEGYTFGSGTRLTVV.

The chain carries TRBV28 and TRBJ1-1; 7 bases align to TRBD1. The CDR3 consists of 15 residues. CDR1 is MDHEN, CDR2 SYDVKM, per germline. V lost 8 bases, J lost 8 bases, and 17 bases stayed unmatched. Written as DNA, the CDR3 is TGTGCCAGCGTACCCGGGACAGACAAATTTAAGGAAGCTTTCTTT. Residues: CASVPGTDKFKEAFF.